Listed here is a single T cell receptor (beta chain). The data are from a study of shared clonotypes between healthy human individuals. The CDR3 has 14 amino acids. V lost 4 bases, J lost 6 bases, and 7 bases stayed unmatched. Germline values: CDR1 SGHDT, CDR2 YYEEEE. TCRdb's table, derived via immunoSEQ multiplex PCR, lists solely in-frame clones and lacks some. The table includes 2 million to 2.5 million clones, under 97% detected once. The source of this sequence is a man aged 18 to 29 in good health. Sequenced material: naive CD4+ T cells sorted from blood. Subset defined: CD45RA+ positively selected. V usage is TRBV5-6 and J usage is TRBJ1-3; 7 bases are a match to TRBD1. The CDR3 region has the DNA TGTGCCAGCAGCCTGACAGGGAATGTAAACACCATATATTTT. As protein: CASSLTGNVNTIYF.